This TCR beta chain appears in the sequencing data of a study of T cell responses to AZD1222 COVID-19 vaccine. The table came from immunoSEQ multiplex PCR; TCRdb's copy has only in-frame clones and leaves some out. The sample holds tens of thousands of clones, about 74% seen once. Germline V gives CDR1 MNHEY, CDR2 SVGAGI. Deletions cut 6 bases from V and 3 bases from J, with 11 bases between. The CDR3 runs 13 residues. The rearrangement joins TRBV6-5 to TRBJ1-1; D unclear. The sequence was obtained from an adult in good health. Here the sequenced sample was peripheral blood, taken on day 0 of AZD1222 vaccination. CDR3 sequence: CASSNDWDTEAFF. DNA of the CDR3: TGTGCCAGCAGCAACGACTGGGACACTGAAGCTTTCTTT.